This T cell receptor beta chain came from a study of shared clonotypes between healthy human individuals. Points from the study as a whole: Sampling covered nothing but blood. Tissue TCR repertoires likely differ from those found in blood.

Naive CD8 isolation took CD45RO-negative cells positively selected for CCR7 and excluded terminally differentiated effector memory CD45RA+ cells. HIV-negative, healthy adults without recent acute infections or vaccinations were the donors. All participating donors were Caucasian adults from Nashville, Tennessee. The germline V gene encodes CDR1 MNHNS and CDR2 SASEGT. The junction had 10 bases not matched to a gene; V was cut back by 2 bases and J by 4 bases. This CDR3 comprises 17 residues. At the deep level, the assay was run. Sequencing was performed with immunoSEQ multiplex PCR; in TCRdb, only in-frame clones are kept and a portion is missing. Of 1.5 million to 2.5 million clones listed, about 94% are singletons. To note about this clone: Its antigen is not known.

The receptor was isolated from a man aged 18 to 30 in good health. The V call is TRBV6-1, the J call TRBJ2-7; 11 bases are a match to TRBD1. Source material: naive CD8+ T cells sorted from blood. The CDR3 loop is CASSERVWGQGGYEQYF. The CDR3, as DNA: TGTGCCAGCAGTGAACGGGTCTGGGGACAGGGGGGTTACGAGCAGTACTTC.